This TCR beta chain derives from a study of CD8 T cells in ankylosing spondylitis (dated by TCRdb to about 2017). In the study overall: The study set out to find disease-linked TCR variants by profiling T cell receptor beta repertoires in ankylosing spondylitis patients and healthy donors. The full study cohort was made up of roughly 25 ankylosing spondylitis patients and fewer than 120 healthy donors. Peripheral blood was sampled, and synovial fluid was additionally collected from ankylosing spondylitis patients.

This clonotype was counted at least ten times. Its antigen remains undetermined. No much larger clone exists at a distance of one base, and base qualities are not known. The germline V gene yields SGHRS for CDR1 and YFSETQ for CDR2. V loses 4 bases at its end and J loses 2 bases; junction bases beyond the gene matches: 6. Its CDR3 holds 14 amino acids, cysteine through phenylalanine. The retained sequence is limited to the CDR3, 42 bases, with the frame set at the first base. Study-wide conclusions, independent of this receptor: The disease-linked clones were reported to be significantly enriched in matched synovial fluid samples from ankylosing spondylitis patients. Blood from ankylosing spondylitis patients appeared to be characterized by a TCR beta motif composed of about eight highly homologous amino acid variants. A CD8+ phenotype was shown by the disease-linked clones, which were found at relatively low frequencies in peripheral blood. Some motif variants had previously been reported in the synovial fluid and blood of reactive arthritis patients, which suggests shared mechanisms of disease initiation.

Sequenced on an Illumina HiSeq 2500. TCR beta libraries were prepared by quantitative 5'-RACE with molecular barcodes. The authors' pipeline ran thus. To identify disease-linked TCR variants, a new computational method was used, one built on a probabilistic model of VDJ rearrangement. The public reads were quality trimmed at Q25 with fastp and then assembled into clones with MiXCR by TCRdb, keeping productive beta chains. Rows matching on CDR3 protein sequence are summarized as one entry with the most common DNA and genes. What appears here as the V and J calls and clone size reflects TCRdb's work, not the paper's. The sample yields 500,000 or so distinct CDR3 sequences; less than 6% were counted once. Around 3.6% of the sample comes from the top ten.

The V and J segments used are TRBV5-1 and TRBJ2-7, with 7 bases matching TRBD1. The source of this sequence is a male donor with ankylosing spondylitis. Sequencing was carried out using blood, either unsorted or a sorted T cell fraction (not recorded which). The CDR3 is CASSIGQVTYEQYF. The sequenced DNA: TGCGCCAGCAGCATCGGACAGGTCACCTACGAGCAGTACTTC.